This TCR beta chain originates from a study of blood T cell repertoires in COVID-19. Study-wide background: There were acute and convalescent COVID-19 samples, and they came from the United States, Italy and Spain. PBMCs, B-cell-depleted T cells, or T cells provided the cDNA or gDNA that made up the material.

Between the trimmed V and J ends, which lost 1 base and 3 bases, there was a span of 16 bases. Germline V gene sequence: CDR1 MDHEN, CDR2 SYDVKM. The CDR3 runs to 16 residues. Original handling: Estimation of nucleated cell counts was performed using reference gene primer amplification. Produced via immunoSEQ multiplex PCR; TCRdb's table is partial and in-frame only. That table gives V, J and clone size, and the DNA gave D and trimming. Here the sample spans approximately 40,000 clones, approximately 80% being singletons. The chain has TRBV28 and TRBJ2-7; D is perhaps TRBD1 (6 bases). The receptor's source is a woman in her sixties or seventies with acute or convalescent COVID-19. What was sequenced was peripheral blood. Written as DNA, the CDR3 is TGTGCCAGCAGTTTATCCACCCCGGGACATCGCTACGAGCAGTACTTC. This sequence encodes CASSLSTPGHRYEQYF. The complete variable domain, with remaining parts taken from reference TRBV28 and TRBJ2-7, reads DVKVTQSSRYLVKRTGEKVFLECVQDMDHENMFWYRQDPGLGLRLIYFSYDVKMKEKGDIPEGYSVSREKKERFSLILESASTNQTSMYLCASSLSTPGHRYEQYFGPGTRLTVT.